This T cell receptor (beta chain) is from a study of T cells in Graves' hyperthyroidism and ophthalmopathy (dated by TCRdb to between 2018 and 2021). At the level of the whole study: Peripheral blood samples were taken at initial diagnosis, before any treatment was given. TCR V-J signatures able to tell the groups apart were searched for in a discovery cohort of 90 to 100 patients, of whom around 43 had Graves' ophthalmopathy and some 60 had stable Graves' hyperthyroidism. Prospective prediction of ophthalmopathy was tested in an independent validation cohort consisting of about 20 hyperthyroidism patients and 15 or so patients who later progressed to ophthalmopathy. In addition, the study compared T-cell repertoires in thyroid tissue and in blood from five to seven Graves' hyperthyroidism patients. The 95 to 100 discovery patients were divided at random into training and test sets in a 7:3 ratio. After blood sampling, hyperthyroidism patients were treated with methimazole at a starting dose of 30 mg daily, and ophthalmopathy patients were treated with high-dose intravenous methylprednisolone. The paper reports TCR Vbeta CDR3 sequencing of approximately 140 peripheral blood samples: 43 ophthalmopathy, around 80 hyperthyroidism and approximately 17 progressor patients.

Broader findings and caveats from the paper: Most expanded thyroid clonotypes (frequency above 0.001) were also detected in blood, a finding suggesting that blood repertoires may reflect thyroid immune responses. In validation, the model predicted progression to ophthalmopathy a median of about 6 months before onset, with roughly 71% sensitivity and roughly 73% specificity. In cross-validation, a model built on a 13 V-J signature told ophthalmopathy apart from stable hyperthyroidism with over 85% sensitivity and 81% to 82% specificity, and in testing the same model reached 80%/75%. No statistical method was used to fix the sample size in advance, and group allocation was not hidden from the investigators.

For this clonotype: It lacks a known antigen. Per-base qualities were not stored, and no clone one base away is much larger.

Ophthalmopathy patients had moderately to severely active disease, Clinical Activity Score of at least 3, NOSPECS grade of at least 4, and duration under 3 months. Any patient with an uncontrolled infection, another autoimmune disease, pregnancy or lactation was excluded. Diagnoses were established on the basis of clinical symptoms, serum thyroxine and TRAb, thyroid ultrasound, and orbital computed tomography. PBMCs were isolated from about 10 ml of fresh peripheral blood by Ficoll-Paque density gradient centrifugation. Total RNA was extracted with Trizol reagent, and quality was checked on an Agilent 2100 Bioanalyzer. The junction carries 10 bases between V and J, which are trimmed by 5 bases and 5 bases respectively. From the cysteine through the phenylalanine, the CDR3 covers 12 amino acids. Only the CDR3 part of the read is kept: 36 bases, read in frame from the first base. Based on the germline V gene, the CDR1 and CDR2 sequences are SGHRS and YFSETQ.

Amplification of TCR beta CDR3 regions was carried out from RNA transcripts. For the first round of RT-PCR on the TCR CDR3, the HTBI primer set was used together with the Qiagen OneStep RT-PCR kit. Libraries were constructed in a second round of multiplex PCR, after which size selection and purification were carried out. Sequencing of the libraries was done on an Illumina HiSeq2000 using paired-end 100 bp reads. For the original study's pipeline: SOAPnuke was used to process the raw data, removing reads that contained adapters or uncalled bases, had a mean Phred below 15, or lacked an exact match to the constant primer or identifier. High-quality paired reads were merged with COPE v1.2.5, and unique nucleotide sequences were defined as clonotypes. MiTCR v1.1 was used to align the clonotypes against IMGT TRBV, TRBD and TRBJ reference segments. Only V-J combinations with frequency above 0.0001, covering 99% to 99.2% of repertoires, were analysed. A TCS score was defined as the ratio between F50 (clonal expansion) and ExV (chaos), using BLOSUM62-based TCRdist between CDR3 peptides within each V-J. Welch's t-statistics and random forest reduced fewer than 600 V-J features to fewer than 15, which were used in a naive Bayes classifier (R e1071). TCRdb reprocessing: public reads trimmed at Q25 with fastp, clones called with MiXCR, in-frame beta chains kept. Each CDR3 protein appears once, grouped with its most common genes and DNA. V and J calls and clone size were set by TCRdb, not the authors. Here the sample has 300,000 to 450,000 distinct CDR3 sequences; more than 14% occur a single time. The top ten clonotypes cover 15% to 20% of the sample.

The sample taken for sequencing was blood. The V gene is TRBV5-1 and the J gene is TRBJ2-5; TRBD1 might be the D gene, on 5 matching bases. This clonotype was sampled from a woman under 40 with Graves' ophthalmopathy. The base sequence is TGCGCCAGCAGATTCCGACAGGAGACCCAGTACTTC. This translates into CASRFRQETQYF.